The source of this T cell receptor beta chain is a study of CD8 T cells in ankylosing spondylitis. Only a few counts were recorded for this clonotype. MiXCR was run by TCRdb on the 5' RACE reads, yielding one entry per CDR3 protein. The sample includes a few hundred thousand distinct CDR3 sequences, about 10% seen only once; the top ten take less than 8%. Germline V gene lookup returns CDR1 SGHTA and CDR2 FQGNSA. V was clipped by 5 bases and J by 5 bases, with 21 bases between them. There are 16 residues in the CDR3. Sequencing was performed on blood, either unsorted or a sorted T cell fraction (not recorded which). The chain has TRBV7-2 and TRBJ2-5, with D possibly being TRBD1 or TRBD2 (5 bases each). The source is a male donor with ankylosing spondylitis or in good health (not recorded which). The CDR3 reads CASSPDTSVGEETQYF. CDR3 DNA: TGTGCCAGCAGCCCGGATACTTCCGTGGGGGAGGAGACCCAGTACTTC.